This T cell receptor (beta chain) was sequenced during a study of T cell responses to AZD1222 COVID-19 vaccine. Study results and caveats: An increase in Spike-specific TCR breadth and depth was observed after two AZD1222 doses.

Only in-frame clones appear in the TCRdb table, and some are missing; sequencing was by immunoSEQ multiplex PCR. This table has 110,000 to 150,000 clones, about 92% appearing once. This clone appeared a few times. Its antigen is not identified. The material sequenced was peripheral blood, taken after recovery from COVID-19. This TCR derives from an adult who had recovered from COVID-19.

The CDR3 spells CASAGTGDLYGYTF. The DNA of the CDR3 is TGTGCCAGCGCCGGGACAGGGGATTTATATGGCTACACCTTC. The chain joins TRBV6-5 to TRBJ1-2; 10 bases match TRBD1. Trimming cost V 8 bases and J 5 bases; bases outside gene matches: 8. There are 14 residues in the CDR3. Per germline, CDR1 MNHEY and CDR2 SVGAGI.